This T cell receptor (beta chain) was identified during a study of vaccination and CD4 T cells after COVID-19. Germline V CDR1 and CDR2: KGHDR, SFDVKD. Trimming removed 7 bases at V and 8 bases at J, with 20 bases between. The CDR3 contains 15 residues. In this sample, this clonotype turned up a few times. Its antigen remains unidentified. The Oncomine TCR Beta short-read assay sequenced DNA from cultured CD4+ T cells. TCRdb fed the PCR reads into MiXCR, producing one record per CDR3 protein. The data contain roughly 4,000 distinct CDR3 sequences, just over 20% of them singletons. Specified treatment: approximately 11-day PBMC culture with coronavirus spike peptide pools or control peptides (ViraFEST assay). Cultures of PBMCs, approximately 2 million per well, were set up with 9 to 10 IU/ml IL-2 and around 9.8 ug/ml peptide pools.

This sequence originates from a human donor who had recovered from COVID-19. Material for sequencing was CD4+ T cells from blood, cultured in vitro. The rearrangement joins TRBV24-1 to TRBJ2-4; the D gene is possibly TRBD1 (5 bases). CDR3 sequence reads: CATRTPWQGEYIQYF. The CDR3 nucleotides are TGTGCCACCAGAACCCCGTGGCAGGGCGAATACATTCAGTACTTC.